The present TCR beta chain was sequenced within a study of shared clonotypes between healthy human individuals. Germline V gene data show CDR1 as MDHEN and CDR2 as SYDVKM. The V end was cut by 3 bases, the J end by 9 bases, with 15 bases between. The CDR3 totals 14 residues. For each subset, genomic DNA was distributed in equal portions over several immunoSEQ plates. Source study methods: With immunoSEQ giving junction-only sequences and no quality scores, filtering differed. Data came from immunoSEQ multiplex PCR; TCRdb stores just in-frame clones and leaves some out. The V and J calls and the clone size are those of that table, but D and trimming were determined from the DNA. Of around 1.9 million clones listed, about 93% are singletons. Positively selected for CCR7, the CD45RO-negative cells used as naive CD8 cells excluded terminally differentiated effector memory CD45RA+ cells.

This clonotype originated in a man younger than 35 in good health. Some clones in this sample may be carry-over from other donors' samples. The gene calls are TRBV28 and TRBJ2-1; a weak D match, TRBD2 (5 bases). Sequencing input: naive CD8+ T cells from PBMCs. As DNA, the CDR3 is TGTGCCAGCAGTTTGAGAGGGAAAAGTCGTGAGCAGTTCTTC. Protein product: CASSLRGKSREQFF.